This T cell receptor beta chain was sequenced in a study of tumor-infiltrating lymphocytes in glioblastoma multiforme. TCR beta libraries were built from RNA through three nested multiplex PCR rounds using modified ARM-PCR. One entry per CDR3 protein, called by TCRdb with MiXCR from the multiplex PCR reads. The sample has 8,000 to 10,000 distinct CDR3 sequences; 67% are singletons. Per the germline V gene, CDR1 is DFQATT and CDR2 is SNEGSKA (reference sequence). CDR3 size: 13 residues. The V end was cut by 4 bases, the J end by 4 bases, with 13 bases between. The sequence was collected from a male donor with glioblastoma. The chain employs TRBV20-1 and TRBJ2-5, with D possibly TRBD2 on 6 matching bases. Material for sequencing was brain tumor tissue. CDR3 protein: CSATPISGETQYF. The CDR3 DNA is TGCAGTGCTACTCCGATTAGCGGAGAGACCCAGTACTTC.